Listed below are T cell receptor beta chains from one sample, sequenced in a study of blood T cells in healthy people across ages. From the 5' RACE reads, TCRdb called clonotypes with MiXCR, one entry per CDR3 protein. The data hold 1.8 million or so distinct CDR3 sequences, with 30% to 40% observed a single time. Material for sequencing was blood. Receptors originate from a human donor in good health. CDR3s include the opening cysteine and the closing phenylalanine or tryptophan. D genes are given only for firm matches. Expanded clones are given a class, and other clones once, few, many or no size at all.

clone_size j_call d_call v_call cdr3_nt cdr3_aa
few TRBJ1-2 TRBD1 TRBV9 TGTGCCAGCAGCGCCTTCGGGACAGCGGGCGGCTACACCTTC CASSAFGTAGGYTF
few TRBJ2-3 TRBD2 TRBV29-1 TGCAGCGCTTGCCCGACTAGCGGGGTGACAGATACGCAGTATTTT CSACPTSGVTDTQYF
- TRBJ1-2 - TRBV7-2 TGTGCCAGCAGCTTTTTAATGGGGACGGTGGGCTACACCTTC CASSFLMGTVGYTF
- TRBJ1-2 - TRBV18 TGTGCCAGCTCAGAGATGGCCGCTACTAACTATGGCTACACCTTC CASSEMAATNYGYTF
- TRBJ1-5 - TRBV9 TGTGCCAGCAGCGTAGGTTCCGAAATAAATCAGCCCCAGCATTTT CASSVGSEINQPQHF
- TRBJ1-1 - TRBV29-1 TGCAGCGTCAGGACAGACCCGAACACTGAAGCTTTCTTT CSVRTDPNTEAFF
few TRBJ2-5 TRBD1 TRBV7-2 TGTGCCAGCAGCCCACCCGGGACAGGGAAAAAGACCCAGTACTTC CASSPPGTGKKTQYF
- TRBJ1-1 - TRBV9 TGTGCCAGCAGTCGTGGAGTGAGAACTGAAGCTTTCTTT CASSRGVRTEAFF
- TRBJ1-2 - TRBV4-1 TGCGCCAGCAGCCAAGATAGACGGAGACTCCGGGATGGCTACACCTTC CASSQDRRRLRDGYTF
- TRBJ1-1 TRBD1 TRBV12-3/TRBV12-4 TGTGCCAGCAGTTCCGCCGGGACAGGGGCGCCTGTGAACACTGAAGCTTTCTTT CASSSAGTGAPVNTEAFF
- TRBJ2-5 TRBD2 TRBV12-3/TRBV12-4 TGTGCCAGCAGTCCCCCTCACGGGGAGGGCCAAGAGACCCAGTACTTC CASSPPHGEGQETQYF
few TRBJ2-2 - TRBV11-1 TGTGCCAGCAGTCATACAGGGTCGAACACCGGGGAGCTGTTTTTT CASSHTGSNTGELFF
few TRBJ2-7 - TRBV15 TGTGCCACCAGCAGAGACGGACAGAAAGAAGACGAGCAGTACTTC CATSRDGQKEDEQYF
many TRBJ2-1 TRBD2 TRBV4-2 TGTGCCAGCAGCGGACTAGCGGGGGGGCGGGATGAGCAGTTCTTC CASSGLAGGRDEQFF
- TRBJ1-3 - TRBV4-2 TGTGCCAGCAGCCCGGGGGCGTCTGACACCATATATTTT CASSPGASDTIYF
- TRBJ1-4 - TRBV18 TGTGCCAGCTCACTCAACGGGTATGATGAAAAACTGTTTTTT CASSLNGYDEKLFF
many TRBJ2-3 - TRBV29-1 TGCAGCGATGCTAAATTCATGGATACGCAGTATTTT CSDAKFMDTQYF
few TRBJ1-4 - TRBV15 TGTGCCACCAGCCCTCACTTGGATGCAACTAATGAAAAACTGTTTTTT CATSPHLDATNEKLFF
- TRBJ2-3 - TRBV6-6 TGTGCCGTACAACTCAGGGGTACTAGCGCAGATACGCAGTATTTT CAVQLRGTSADTQYF
- TRBJ2-1 - TRBV24-1 TGTGCCACCAGCAAGAGGGTTGAGCAGTTCTTC CATSKRVEQFF
- TRBJ2-5 TRBD2 TRBV20-1 TGCAGTGCTAGCGGGGGGAAAGAGACCCAGTACTTC CSASGGKETQYF
- TRBJ2-6 - TRBV5-1 TGCGCCAGCAGCTTGGATGGGGCAGAGGCCAACGTCCTGACTTTC CASSLDGAEANVLTF
- TRBJ2-6 - TRBV7-3 TGTGCCAGCAGCCCTCTCGGTGATAGCAAGTCTGGGGCCAGCGTCCTGACTTTC CASSPLGDSKSGASVLTF
few TRBJ2-1 - TRBV7-2 TGTGCCAGCAGCTTAGAAGGCGGCAGGGCTAGACACAATGAGCAGTTCTTC CASSLEGGRARHNEQFF
- TRBJ2-1 TRBD1 TRBV2 TGTGCCAGCAGCGCCCTAAAAATGACAGGGGTTAATGAGCAGTTCTTC CASSALKMTGVNEQFF
- TRBJ2-3 - TRBV7-9 TGTGCCAGCAGCTTAACCCAGTCCGTGGATACGCAGTATTTT CASSLTQSVDTQYF
- TRBJ2-1 TRBD2 TRBV11-2 TGTGCCAGCAGCTTATTTTCGGCTAGCGGGGGAGACAATGAGCAGTTCTTC CASSLFSASGGDNEQFF
- TRBJ1-1 - TRBV4-3 TGCGCCAGCAGCAACAATGCGGGGAGGATGAACACTGAAGCTTTCTTT CASSNNAGRMNTEAFF
- TRBJ1-5 - TRBV4-3 TGCGCCAGCAGCCAGGGCCGAAAACAGCCCCAGCATTTT CASSQGRKQPQHF